This T cell receptor beta chain was captured in a study of T cell responses to AZD1222 COVID-19 vaccine. Only in-frame clones appear in the TCRdb table, and some are missing; sequencing was by immunoSEQ multiplex PCR. The sample records approximately 100,000 clones, about 87% being singletons. The CDR3 has 13 residues. Germline lookup yields CDR1 KGHDR and CDR2 SFDVKD. Trimming shortened V by 6 bases and J by 7 bases, and 12 bases separated the two germline ends. The chain is built from TRBV24-1 and TRBJ2-1; possible D gene TRBD1, 6 bases. The sequence was collected from an adult in good health. The source was peripheral blood, collected on day 0 of AZD1222 vaccination. CDR3 protein: CATSSWQGNEQFF. The DNA for the CDR3 is TGTGCCACCAGTTCATGGCAGGGGAATGAGCAGTTCTTC.